The present T cell receptor (beta chain) was sequenced within a study of T cell responses to AZD1222 COVID-19 vaccine (dated by TCRdb to about 2021). Broadly, across the study: AZD1222 recipients with second doses at about 4 weeks or about 12 weeks were pooled, because spike-specific TCR depth and breadth did not differ between schedules. Trial participants were enrolled by age into subgroups of 18-55, 56-69 and 70-plus years, and around 150, 28 and 57 TCR-sequenced participants, respectively, were included in these subgroups. TCR sequencing was performed for more than 230 trial participants, of whom about 200 were given two doses of AZD1222 and around 25 were given two doses of MenACWY control vaccine. Overall study results and their limits: Reportedly, almost half of the unique spike-specific TCRs recognized epitopes lying outside the regions that are mutated in the B.1.351 and B.1.1.7 variants. The vaccine-associated CD4 TCRs covered the entire spike protein, and the dominant responses fell in regions 160-218 and 743-854. Conclusions about previously exposed vaccinees are limited because only five to seven AZD1222 recipients were SARS-CoV-2 seropositive at baseline. Most participants were white British and females outnumbered males, and the authors suggested that clonal diversity may have been underestimated. Spike-specific TCR breadth and depth rose significantly after two AZD1222 doses compared with day 0 and with MenACWY recipients. In the small 56-69-year group, the increase in depth fell short of significance, most likely because of low power. Because no day 14 peak-response samples were available, repertoires were characterized only after the peak T cell response.

V is clipped by 1 base and J by 3 bases, and the sequence between their germline boundaries is 6 bases long. Via the germline V gene (reference sequence), CDR1 is LGHDT and CDR2 YNNKEL. The CDR3 measures 13 amino acids from cysteine to phenylalanine. Only CDR3 DNA is held: 39 bases, read in frame from base 1. For this clone: Its antigen target is currently unknown. Base qualities are missing; no much larger clone stands one base away.

The sample's time point label, decoded: baseline before first vaccination. The vaccinee samples were drawn from two UK trials, COV001 and COV002, one of which was a single-blind randomized controlled phase 2/3 trial testing AZD1222 (ChAdOx1 nCoV-19) in healthy adults. For TCRbeta chain sequencing, PBMC samples from trial participants were taken at day 0 and at day 28 after the second dose. The CDR3 regions of human TCRbeta chains were subjected to immunosequencing. Per the authors' processing: TCRs in the repertoires were matched against a reference library of SARS-CoV-2-specific TCRs that had been generated with the MIRA antigen-specificity platform. Breadth was defined as the fraction of unique TCRs that were SARS-CoV-2-associated, and depth was defined as the fraction of total T cells that were SARS-CoV-2-associated. Each spike-specific TCR was assigned to its reactive spike region and to a CD4 or CD8 class using the MIRA data. Log10-transformed breadth and depth values were compared by one-way ANOVA with Sidak's multiple comparisons tests. As stored in TCRdb, this immuneACCESS dataset retains in-frame rearrangements with V and J assigned. A fraction of the clones does not appear; measured against another copy, unresolved V genes explain less than half of the discrepancy, and the remainder lacks a known reason. V and J calls and clone size are given by that table; D and trimming were obtained from the DNA. The sample includes about 130,000 clones, with about 90% observed a single time. The ten most abundant clones make up around 6% of the sample.

The source of this sequence is an adult in good health. This chain is built from TRBV3-1 (or the pseudogene TRBV3-2) and TRBJ1-2, with TRBD1 tentatively as D gene (6 bases match). This specimen was peripheral blood, taken on day 0 of AZD1222 vaccination. DNA sequence: TGTGCCAGCAGCCAAGGGACAGACTATGGCTACACCTTC. Protein translation: CASSQGTDYGYTF.